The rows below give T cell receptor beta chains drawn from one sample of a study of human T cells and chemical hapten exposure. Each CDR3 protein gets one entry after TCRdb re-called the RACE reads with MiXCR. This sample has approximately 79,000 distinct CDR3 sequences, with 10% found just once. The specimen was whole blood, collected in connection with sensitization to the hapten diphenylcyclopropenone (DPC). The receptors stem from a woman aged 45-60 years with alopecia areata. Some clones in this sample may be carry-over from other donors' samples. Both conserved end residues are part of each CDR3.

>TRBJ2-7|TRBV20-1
CSARDPTGYEQYF
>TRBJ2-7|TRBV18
CASSPYDPGDEQYF
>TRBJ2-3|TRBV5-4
CASSLRRGEDTQYF
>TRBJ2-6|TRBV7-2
CASSRDQSGANVLTF
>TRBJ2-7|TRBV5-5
CASRAASGTTYEQYF
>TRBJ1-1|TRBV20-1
CSARMAGRNTGAFF
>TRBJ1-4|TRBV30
CAWSVRINEKLFF
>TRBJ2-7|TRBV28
CASEDRDPLPNEQYF
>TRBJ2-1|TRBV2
CASRVLGNEQFF
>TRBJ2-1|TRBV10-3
CAISEGALRNEQFF
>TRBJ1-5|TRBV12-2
CASRSSNRGRNQPQHF
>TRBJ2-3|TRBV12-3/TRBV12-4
CASSSSGTATDTQYF
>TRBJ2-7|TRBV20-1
CSARGGILYEQYF
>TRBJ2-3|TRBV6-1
CASSTTGGPTDTQYF
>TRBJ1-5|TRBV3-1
CASSSGGQPQHF
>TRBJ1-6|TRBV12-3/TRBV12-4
CASSSGQAFNSPLHF
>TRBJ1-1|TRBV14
CASSQDRVNTEAFF
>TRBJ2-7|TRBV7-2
CASSPYTGKVEQYF
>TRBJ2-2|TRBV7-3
CASSKRQGGGELFF
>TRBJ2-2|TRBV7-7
CASSPGTGYTGELFF
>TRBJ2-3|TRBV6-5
CASSYANTDTQYF
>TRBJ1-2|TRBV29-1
CSVAGTADGYTF
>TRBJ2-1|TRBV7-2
CASSFDKGGYNEQFF
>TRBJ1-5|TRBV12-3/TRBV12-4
CASPYENQPQHF
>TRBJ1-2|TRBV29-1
CSVETLIYGYTF
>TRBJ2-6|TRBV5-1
CASSLVGRDPRGFSGANVLTF
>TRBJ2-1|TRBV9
CASSVAAQGAINEQFF
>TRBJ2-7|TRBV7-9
CASSRGLPGSHEQYF
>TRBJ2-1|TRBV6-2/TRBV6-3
CASSPRAWNEQFF
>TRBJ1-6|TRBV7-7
CASSLTAAYDYELVSPLHF
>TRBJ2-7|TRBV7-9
CASSSRLAGAYEQYF
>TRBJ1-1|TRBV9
CASSVEGAGLNTEAFF
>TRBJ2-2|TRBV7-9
CASSFSGSTGELFF
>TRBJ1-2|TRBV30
CAWSRRSYGYTF
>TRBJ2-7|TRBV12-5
CASGLWGGNNEQYF
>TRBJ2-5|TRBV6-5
CASGPGRAETQYF
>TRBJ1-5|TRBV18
CASSPGGANQPQHF
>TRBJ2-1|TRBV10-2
CASRPWTSGGGNEQFF
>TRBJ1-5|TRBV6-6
CASSYSLGTSSSQPQHF
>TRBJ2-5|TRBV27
CASSLERGTQETQYF
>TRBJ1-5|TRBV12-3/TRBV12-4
CASSLDRGSNQPQHF
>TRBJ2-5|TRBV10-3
CAIRGQGTQETQYF
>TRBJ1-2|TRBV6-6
CASSYSTLTANYGYTF
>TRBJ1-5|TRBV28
CASSSPPGGYQPQHF
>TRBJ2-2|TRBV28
CASSLFRGSGNTGELFF
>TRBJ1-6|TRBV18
CASTLQGSNSPLHF
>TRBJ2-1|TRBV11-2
CASSLAGGQGEQFF
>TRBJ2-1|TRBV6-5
CASSRTSGGYNEQFF
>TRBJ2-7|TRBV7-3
CASSSPGLRQYF
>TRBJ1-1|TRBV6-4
CASSRTGQGVNTEAFF
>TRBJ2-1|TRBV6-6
CASSSTGTSGNNEQFF